This T cell receptor (beta chain) comes out of a study of control samples from healthy donors and cancer patients. The CDR3 contains 14 residues. The germline V gene encodes CDR1 SGHDT and CDR2 YYEEEE. V was pared by 5 bases and J by 1 base, with 0 bases of the junction left unmatched. Profiling relied on immunoSEQ multiplex PCR, and the TCRdb table lists in-frame clones only, not all of them. The sample records about 410,000 clones, about nine tenths being singletons. The sample consisted of PBMCs. The sequence derives from a man in his forties or fifties with head and neck cancer. The V gene is TRBV5-6, the J gene TRBJ1-5, with 10 bases aligning to TRBD1. CDR3 coding DNA: TGTGCCAGCAGGGACAGGGGGAGCAATCAGCCCCAGCATTTT. It codes for CASRDRGSNQPQHF.